The 18 T cell receptor beta chains listed next were all sequenced from one sample in a study of control samples from healthy donors and cancer patients. Sequenced by immunoSEQ multiplex PCR; TCRdb stores in-frame clones only, minus some. Of about 80,000 clones in the sample, about 88% were seen once. The sequenced material came from blood. Receptors were obtained from a woman aged 50 to 60 in good health.

This chain uses TRBV18 with TRBJ2-7; 9 bases align to TRBD1. CDR3 length: 15 residues. Unmatched junction bases numbered 9, after V lost 6 bases and J lost 3 bases. The germline V gene has CDR1 KGHSH and CDR2 LQKENI. The CDR3 loop is CASSLGQGPGYEQYF. CDR3 nucleotide sequence: TGTGCCAGCTCGCTCGGACAGGGGCCAGGCTACGAGCAGTACTTC.

This rearrangement joins TRBV6-6 to TRBJ1-2; no clear D gene. Trimming took off 5 bases at V and 4 bases at J, with 11 bases between the two ends. The CDR3 sequence is 13 residues long. Germline lookup yields CDR1 MNHNY and CDR2 SVGAGI (reference sequence). This CDR3 is CASSTRTFYGYTF. In DNA form, the CDR3 reads TGTGCCAGCAGTACTAGGACGTTCTATGGCTACACCTTC.

J is TRBJ2-1 and V is TRBV5-1, with D tentatively TRBD1 (5 bases). V was shortened by 6 bases and J by 3 bases, with 16 bases between the two germline ends. The CDR3 consists of 15 residues. Looked up from germline, CDR1 is SGHRS and CDR2 is YFSETQ. CDR3: CASTRQPSNYNEQFF. The CDR3 DNA reads as TGCGCCAGCACCCGACAGCCGTCGAACTACAATGAGCAGTTCTTC.

Here the CDR3 DNA reads TGCGCCAGCAGCCCGAACCCTAGCGGTGCTTACCCAGATACGCAGTATTTT. It translates to CASSPNPSGAYPDTQYF. The V call is TRBV5-1, the J call TRBJ2-3, with 7 bases fitting TRBD2. Germline V gene lookup returns CDR1 SGHRS and CDR2 YFSETQ. V gave up 4 bases and J gave up 4 bases; unmatched junction bases: 15. CDR3 size: 17 residues.

The chain links TRBV12-5 to TRBJ1-5; D remains unclear. The CDR3 has 15 residues. V dropped 5 bases and J dropped 4 bases, with 15 bases sitting between them. Germline V CDR1 and CDR2: LGHNT, FRNRAP. The DNA for the CDR3 is TGTGCTAGTGGTGAGGAGGCATTCGGAAATCAGCCCCAGCATTTT. As protein: CASGEEAFGNQPQHF. Together with reference TRBV12-5 and TRBJ1-5, the CDR3 gives the full variable domain: DARVTQTPRHKVTEMGQEVTMRCQPILGHNTVFWYRQTMMQGLELLAYFRNRAPLDDSGMPKDRFSAEMPDATLATLKIQPSEPRDSAVYFCASGEEAFGNQPQHFGDGTRLSIL.

V usage is TRBV7-9 and J usage is TRBJ2-2; D is perhaps TRBD1 (5 bases). Matching the DNA end better, TRBJ1-3 makes the J call doubtful. This CDR3 is built from 17 residues. Per the germline V gene, CDR1 is SEHNR and CDR2 is FQNEAQ (reference sequence). In nucleotides, the CDR3 is TGTGCCAGCAGCGAGTCCACCGGGGCTCTTTCTGGAAACACCATATATTTT. Translated, it gives CASSESTGALSGNTIYF.

V and J are TRBV10-3 and TRBJ1-2, with D possibly matching TRBD1 (6 bases). V was trimmed by 0 bases and J by 6 bases, leaving 11 bases between them. The germline gives CDR1 ENHRY, CDR2 SYGVKD. CDR3 length: 14 residues. The chain's CDR3 is CAISESTQGDGYTF. The DNA of the CDR3 is TGTGCCATCAGTGAGTCGACACAGGGAGATGGCTACACCTTC.

The V and J genes are TRBV2 and TRBJ1-4; no reliable D call. Per the germline V gene, CDR1 is SNHLY and CDR2 is FYNNEI. The CDR3 sequence is 13 residues long. Trimming took off 5 bases at V and 11 bases at J, with 15 bases between the two ends. CDR3 residues: CASSLQARSKLFF. The DNA of the CDR3 is TGTGCCAGCAGTTTACAAGCACGCTCTAAACTGTTTTTT.

The chain couples TRBV29-1 to TRBJ1-6; TRBD1 is a possible D gene (6 bases). V was cut by 7 bases and J by 1 base, with 14 bases left in between. The CDR3 runs to 15 residues. Germline loops: CDR1 SQVTM, CDR2 ANQGSEA. In DNA form, the CDR3 reads TGCAGCGAGACCGCAGGGGTATCCTATAATTCACCCCTCCACTTT. Translated: CSETAGVSYNSPLHF.

Details on this clone: Within the sample, other DNA sequences also encode this same CDR3. The V gene is TRBV2, the J gene TRBJ2-3; D perhaps matches TRBD1 (6 bases). Trimming shortened V by 10 bases and J by 0 bases, and 14 bases separated the two germline ends. Germline V gene lookup returns CDR1 SNHLY and CDR2 FYNNEI. This CDR3 is 14 amino acids long. The CDR3 here is CAIQGMLSTDTQYF. CDR3 sequence (DNA): TGTGCCATACAGGGCATGTTAAGCACAGATACGCAGTATTTT.

This clone appeared a few times. The rearrangement links TRBV6-5 to TRBJ1-1; 7 bases fit TRBD1. Trimming took 3 bases from V and 9 from J; bases not matched to a gene: 4. This CDR3 is 12 amino acids long. Per germline, CDR1 MNHEY and CDR2 SVGAGI. The CDR3 DNA is TGTGCCAGCAGTTATGGGACAGAGAAAGCTTTCTTT. Translated, it gives CASSYGTEKAFF.

This clone appeared a few times. The chain carries TRBV5-4 and TRBJ1-2, with D possibly being TRBD1 (5 bases). V was pared by 6 bases and J by 8 bases, with 20 bases between. CDR1 is SGHNT and CDR2 is YYREEE in the germline V gene (reference sequence). The CDR3 is 14 amino acids. As DNA, the CDR3 is TGTGCCAGCAACCTAAACTTCGAAGGGGACGGCTACACCTTC. Translating gives CASNLNFEGDGYTF.

The rearrangement uses TRBV7-9 and TRBJ2-3; a weak D match, TRBD1 (5 bases). Trimming left V 5 bases short and J 2 bases short, with 14 bases between. CDR3 length: 15 residues. Germline CDR1 is SEHNR and CDR2 is FQNEAQ (reference sequence). CDR3 loop: CASSLDTGNTDTQYF. The CDR3 region has the DNA TGTGCCAGCAGCCTTGACACAGGAAACACAGATACGCAGTATTTT.

The sample holds a few counts of this clone. The genes are TRBV30 and TRBJ1-1; D is unresolved. Germline V gene data show CDR1 as GTSNPN and CDR2 as SVGIG (reference sequence). V dropped 1 base and J dropped 9 bases, with 12 bases sitting between them. The CDR3 is 12 residues long. CDR3 loop: CAWSATGMKAFF. CDR3 bases: TGTGCCTGGAGTGCGACCGGGATGAAAGCTTTCTTT. The whole variable domain, filled in from reference TRBV30 and TRBJ1-1, reads SQTIHQWPATLVQPVGSPLSLECTVEGTSNPNLYWYRQAAGRGLQLLFYSVGIGQISSEVPQNLSASRPQDRQFILSSKKLLLSDSGFYLCAWSATGMKAFFGQGTRLTVV.

The chain joins TRBV9 to TRBJ2-1; TRBD2 matches at 8 bases. Germline V gene sequence: CDR1 SGDLS, CDR2 YYNGEE. V lost 1 base and J lost 5; bases outside the gene matches: 5. This CDR3 spans 15 amino acids. The CDR3 nucleotides are TGTGCCAGCAGCGTATCTGGCGGGGGGCACAATGAGCAGTTCTTC. Translation gives CASSVSGGGHNEQFF.

The chain recombines TRBV21-1 with TRBJ1-1; the table's D call of TRBD1 was not tested on the DNA. TRBV21-1 is noted as a pseudogene. The CDR3 has 14 amino acids. CDR3 bases: TGTGCCAGCGTCCTAACAGGGACGAACACTGAAGCTTTCTTT. It translates to CASVLTGTNTEAFF.

This chain links TRBV2 with TRBJ2-3; TRBD1 might be the D (8 bases). CDR3 length: 15 residues. Trimming took off 8 bases at V and 6 bases at J, with 21 bases between the two ends. Looked up from germline, CDR1 is SNHLY and CDR2 is FYNNEI. In DNA form, the CDR3 reads TGTGCCAGCGACCCCTTAGGACAGGGAGGGGATACGCAGTATTTT. As protein: CASDPLGQGGDTQYF.

The V call is TRBV3-1 (or the pseudogene TRBV3-2), the J call TRBJ2-1; TRBD1 aligns across 8 bases. V lost 4 bases to trimming and J lost 6 bases; unmatched junction nucleotides: 11. The CDR3 runs to 16 residues. Germline V gene data show CDR1 as LGHDT and CDR2 as YNNKEL (reference sequence). The CDR3 bases are TGTGCCAGCAGCCCAGACAGGGGATATTCTGGCAATGAGCAGTTCTTC. It translates to CASSPDRGYSGNEQFF.